This T cell receptor beta chain was recorded in a study of T cell responses to AZD1222 COVID-19 vaccine. The CDR3 has 15 amino acids. Germline CDR1 reads SNHLY; CDR2 reads FYNNEI. V dropped 5 bases and J dropped 1 base, with 14 bases sitting between them. Profiled with immunoSEQ multiplex PCR; TCRdb holds only in-frame clones, not every one. This repertoire shows about 270,000 clones, 94% found once; its top ten account for around 0.57%. The source material was peripheral blood, sampled 28 days after the second AZD1222 dose. The chain couples TRBV2 to TRBJ1-1; D perhaps matches TRBD1 (6 bases). The clonotype originates from an adult who received the AZD1222 COVID-19 vaccine. The CDR3 coding sequence is TGTGCCAGCAGTCCCGGCGACAGGCGGAACACTGAAGCTTTCTTT. The encoded protein is CASSPGDRRNTEAFF. The full variable domain, its missing parts supplied by reference TRBV2 and TRBJ1-1, is EPEVTQTPSHQVTQMGQEVILRCVPISNHLYFYWYRQILGQKVEFLVSFYNNEISEKSEIFDDQFSVERPDGSNFTLKIRSTKLEDSAMYFCASSPGDRRNTEAFFGQGTRLTVV.